This T cell receptor beta chain comes out of a study of CD8 T cells in ankylosing spondylitis. Findings and caveats of the study: From matched ankylosing spondylitis synovial fluid, disease-linked clones were reportedly recovered at significantly enriched levels. Disease-linked clones were CD8+ and relatively rare in peripheral blood.

Scientists made TCR beta libraries using quantitative 5'-RACE with molecular barcodes. TCRdb called the 5' RACE reads again in MiXCR, with one record for every CDR3 protein. The sample lists about 220,000 distinct CDR3 sequences, roughly a tenth occurring once. This clonotype was counted many times. The antigen is undetermined. Germline V gene sequence: CDR1 SGHRS, CDR2 YFSETQ. V lost 0 bases and J lost 0, with 18 bases in between. There are 18 residues in the CDR3. This TCR came from a male donor with ankylosing spondylitis or in good health (not recorded which). What was sequenced was blood, either unsorted or a sorted T cell fraction (not recorded which). This chain links TRBV5-1 with TRBJ2-5, with D perhaps assigned TRBD1 or TRBD2 (6 bases each). The CDR3 reads CASSLEGIGGAHQETQYF. The CDR3 region has the DNA TGCGCCAGCAGCTTGGAGGGGATCGGGGGCGCACACCAAGAGACCCAGTACTTC.